Listed here are 12 T cell receptor beta chains from one sample, sequenced in a study of blood T cell repertoires in COVID-19. Only in-frame clones appear in the TCRdb table, and some are missing; sequencing was by immunoSEQ multiplex PCR. The sample has a few hundred thousand clones; around 89% are singletons. Sequencing was performed on PBMCs or T cells enriched from blood (not recorded which). Receptors originate from a man aged 40-55 years who had recovered from COVID-19.

V is TRBV11-2 and J is TRBJ1-1; D remains unclear. The CDR3 has 15 amino acids. Trimming stripped 4 bases from V and 5 bases from J, with 17 bases between. Germline-derived CDR1 and CDR2 are SGHAT and FQNNGV. This chain's CDR3 is CASSSRTQRGTEAFF. For the CDR3, the DNA is TGTGCCAGCAGCTCCCGGACTCAAAGAGGGACTGAAGCTTTCTTT.

DNA for the CDR3: TGTGCCAGCAGTACCGGGACAGGGAGTACCTACGAGCAGTACTTC. Its translation is CASSTGTGSTYEQYF. The rearrangement joins TRBV6-5 to TRBJ2-7; 9 bases match TRBD1. This CDR3 has 15 amino acids. V shed 5 bases and J 2 bases; nucleotides not matched to a gene: 7. The germline gives CDR1 MNHEY, CDR2 SVGAGI.

The rearrangement joins TRBV7-3 to TRBJ2-1, with 7 bases fitting TRBD2. V lost 1 base, J lost 7 bases, and 10 bases stayed unmatched. The CDR3 is 16 residues long. Germline CDR1 is SGHTA and CDR2 is FQGTGA. The CDR3 sequence is CASSLRATSTLNEQFF. CDR3 DNA: TGTGCCAGCAGCTTAAGGGCGACTAGCACCTTAAATGAGCAGTTCTTC.

This chain joins TRBV5-4 and TRBJ2-1; 9 bases fit TRBD2. V shed 0 bases, J shed 4 bases, and the junction held 5 bases outside the gene matches. Germline CDR1 and CDR2: SGHNT and YYREEE (reference sequence). The CDR3 runs to 16 residues. CDR3 residues: CASSLAGGGDYNEQFF. As DNA, the CDR3 is TGTGCCAGCAGCTTGGCAGGCGGGGGGGATTACAATGAGCAGTTCTTC.

The chain joins TRBV28 to TRBJ1-5; TRBD1 aligns across 7 bases. J lost 4 bases, V lost 6 bases, and 0 bases had no gene match. This CDR3 has 12 amino acids. In germline, CDR1 is MDHEN, CDR2 SYDVKM. This chain's CDR3 is CASRQGNQPQHF. The CDR3 DNA sequence: TGTGCCAGCAGACAGGGGAATCAGCCCCAGCATTTT. The full variable domain, rest sourced from reference TRBV28 and TRBJ1-5, is DVKVTQSSRYLVKRTGEKVFLECVQDMDHENMFWYRQDPGLGLRLIYFSYDVKMKEKGDIPEGYSVSREKKERFSLILESASTNQTSMYLCASRQGNQPQHFGDGTRLSIL.

This chain links TRBV6-6 with TRBJ1-1; 8 bases align to TRBD1. After removal of 6 bases from V and 1 base from J, the junction contained 7 bases not matched to a gene. The CDR3 has 15 residues. CDR1 is MNHNY, CDR2 SVGAGI, per germline (reference sequence). Written as DNA, the CDR3 is TGTGCCAGCAGAGAACAGGGACAGGAGAACACTGAAGCTTTCTTT. It is translated as CASREQGQENTEAFF.

V is TRBV10-2 and J is TRBJ1-5; D possibly corresponds to TRBD1 (6 bases). Deletions cut 4 bases from V and 2 bases from J, with 9 bases between. Germline loops: CDR1 WSHSY, CDR2 SAAADI. The CDR3 spans 14 residues. In DNA form, the CDR3 reads TGCGCCAGCAGTGCCCGGACAGGCAATCAGCCCCAGCATTTT. Protein: CASSARTGNQPQHF.

The chain is built from TRBV21-1 and TRBJ1-5; the table's D call, TRBD1, was not checked against the DNA. TRBV21-1 corresponds to a pseudogene. The CDR3 runs to 16 residues. The CDR3 sequence: CASSKARDRPGQPQHF. The CDR3 DNA reads TGTGCCAGCAGCAAAGCCCGGGACAGGCCGGGTCAGCCCCAGCATTTT.

In DNA form, the CDR3 reads TGTGCCAGCAGCCGGGATACCTACGAGCAGTACTTC. Its translation: CASSRDTYEQYF. The chain recombines TRBV28 with TRBJ2-7, with D maybe TRBD2 (5 bases). The ends were cut back, 6 bases at V and 2 bases at J, with 8 bases in the middle. The CDR3 consists of 12 residues. Germline loops: CDR1 MDHEN, CDR2 SYDVKM.

The chain carries TRBV5-6 and TRBJ2-7; 8 bases fit TRBD2. The CDR3 covers 16 residues. V was clipped by 3 bases and J by 5 bases; unmatched bases: 13. Germline CDR1 reads SGHDT; CDR2 reads YYEEEE. In DNA form, the CDR3 reads TGTGCCAGCAGCTCTTTCCGACGGGGGGGTTACCACGAGCAGTACTTC. It yields the protein CASSSFRRGGYHEQYF. The whole variable domain, filled in from reference TRBV5-6 and TRBJ2-7, reads DAGVTQSPTHLIKTRGQQVTLRCSPKSGHDTVSWYQQALGQGPQFIFQYYEEEERQRGNFPDRFSGHQFPNYSSELNVNALLLGDSALYLCASSSFRRGGYHEQYFGPGTRLTVT.

The J gene is TRBJ2-3, the V gene TRBV28, with 7 bases matching TRBD2. There are 16 residues in the CDR3. Germline V gene lookup returns CDR1 MDHEN and CDR2 SYDVKM. J gave up 2 bases and V 3 bases, and 8 bases lay outside the gene matches. The CDR3 nucleotides are TGTGCCAGCAGTTTCCCCTCCAGCGGGATCACAGATACGCAGTATTTT. Residues: CASSFPSSGITDTQYF.

The chain couples TRBV2 to TRBJ2-4; a possible D gene is TRBD2 (6 bases). Germline lookup yields CDR1 SNHLY and CDR2 FYNNEI. There are 12 residues in the CDR3. V lost 11 bases and J lost 5, with 13 bases in between. CDR3 DNA sequence: TGTGCCGGGGGGTCAGAACAAAACATTCAGTACTTC. Translating gives CAGGSEQNIQYF.